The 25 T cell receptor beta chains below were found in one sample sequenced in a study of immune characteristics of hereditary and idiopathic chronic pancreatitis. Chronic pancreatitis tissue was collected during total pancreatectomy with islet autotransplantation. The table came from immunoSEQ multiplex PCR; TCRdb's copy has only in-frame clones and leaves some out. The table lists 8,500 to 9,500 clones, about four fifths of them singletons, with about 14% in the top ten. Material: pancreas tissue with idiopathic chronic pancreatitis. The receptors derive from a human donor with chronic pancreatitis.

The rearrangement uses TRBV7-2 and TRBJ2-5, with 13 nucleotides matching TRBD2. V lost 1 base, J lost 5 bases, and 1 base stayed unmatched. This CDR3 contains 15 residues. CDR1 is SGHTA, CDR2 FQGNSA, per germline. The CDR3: CASSLEGLAGETQYF. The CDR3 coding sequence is TGTGCCAGCAGCTTAGAGGGACTAGCGGGGGAGACCCAGTACTTC.

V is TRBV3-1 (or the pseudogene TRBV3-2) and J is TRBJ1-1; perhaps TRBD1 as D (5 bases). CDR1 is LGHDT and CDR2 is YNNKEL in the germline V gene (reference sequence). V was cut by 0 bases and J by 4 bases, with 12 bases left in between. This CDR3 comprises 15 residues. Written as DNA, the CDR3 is TGTGCCAGCAGCCAAGAGGGTTGGGGGGGCACTGAAGCTTTCTTT. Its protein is CASSQEGWGGTEAFF.

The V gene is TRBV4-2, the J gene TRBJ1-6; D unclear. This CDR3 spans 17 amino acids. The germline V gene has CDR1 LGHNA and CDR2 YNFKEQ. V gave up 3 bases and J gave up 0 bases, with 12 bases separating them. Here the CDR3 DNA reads TGTGCCAGCAGCCAGGACCCCTGGGCCTCCTATAATTCACCCCTCCACTTT. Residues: CASSQDPWASYNSPLHF.

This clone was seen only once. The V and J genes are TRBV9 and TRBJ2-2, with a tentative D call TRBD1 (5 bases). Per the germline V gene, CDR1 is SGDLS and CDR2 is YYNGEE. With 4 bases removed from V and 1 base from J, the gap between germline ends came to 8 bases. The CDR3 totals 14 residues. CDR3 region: CASSFGQNTGELFF. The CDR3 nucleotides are TGTGCCAGCAGCTTTGGACAGAACACCGGGGAGCTGTTTTTT.

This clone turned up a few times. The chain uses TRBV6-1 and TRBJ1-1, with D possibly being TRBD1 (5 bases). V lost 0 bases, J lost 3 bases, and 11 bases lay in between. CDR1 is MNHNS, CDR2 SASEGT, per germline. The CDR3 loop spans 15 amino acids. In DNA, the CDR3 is TGTGCCAGCAGTGAAGCGCTTGAGGGGTACACTGAAGCTTTCTTT. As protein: CASSEALEGYTEAFF.

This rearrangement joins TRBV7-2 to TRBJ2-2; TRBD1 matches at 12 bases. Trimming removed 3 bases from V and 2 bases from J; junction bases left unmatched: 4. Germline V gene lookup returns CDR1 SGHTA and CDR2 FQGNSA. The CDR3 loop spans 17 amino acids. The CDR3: CASSFTGTGGNTGELFF. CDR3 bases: TGTGCCAGCAGCTTCACCGGGACAGGGGGCAACACCGGGGAGCTGTTTTTT. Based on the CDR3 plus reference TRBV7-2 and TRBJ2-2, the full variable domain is GAGVSQSPSNKVTEKGKDVELRCDPISGHTALYWYRQSLGQGLEFLIYFQGNSAPDKSGLPSDRFSAERTGGSVSTLTIQRTQQEDSAVYLCASSFTGTGGNTGELFFGEGSRLTVL.

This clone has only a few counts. The CDR3 region has the DNA TGCGCCAGCAGCTCCAGCGGGGGGGCCGTAGATGAGCAGTTCTTC. Residues: CASSSSGGAVDEQFF. The rearrangement joins TRBV5-1 to TRBJ2-1; TRBD2 agrees at 10 bases. The CDR3 loop spans 15 amino acids. Germline V gene lookup returns CDR1 SGHRS and CDR2 YFSETQ. J gave up 8 bases and V 3 bases, and 8 bases lay outside the gene matches.

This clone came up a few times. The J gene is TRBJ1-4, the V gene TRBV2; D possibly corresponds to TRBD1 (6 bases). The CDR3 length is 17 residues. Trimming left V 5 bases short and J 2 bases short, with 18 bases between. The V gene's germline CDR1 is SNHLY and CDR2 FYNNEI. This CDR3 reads CASSSPQGSETNEKLFF. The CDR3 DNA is TGTGCCAGCAGTTCGCCACAGGGTTCAGAGACTAATGAAAAACTGTTTTTT.

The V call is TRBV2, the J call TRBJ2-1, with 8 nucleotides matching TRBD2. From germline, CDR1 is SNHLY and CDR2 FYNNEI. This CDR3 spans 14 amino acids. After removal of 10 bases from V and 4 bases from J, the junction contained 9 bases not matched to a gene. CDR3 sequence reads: CAIVSGVKYNEQFF. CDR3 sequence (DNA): TGTGCCATTGTTAGCGGGGTAAAATACAATGAGCAGTTCTTC.

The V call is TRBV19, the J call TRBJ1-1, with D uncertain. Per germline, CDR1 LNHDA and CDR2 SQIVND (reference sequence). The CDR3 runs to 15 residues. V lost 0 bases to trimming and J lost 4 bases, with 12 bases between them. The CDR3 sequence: CASSIDLTVGTEAFF. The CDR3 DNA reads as TGTGCCAGTAGTATAGATCTAACTGTGGGCACTGAAGCTTTCTTT.

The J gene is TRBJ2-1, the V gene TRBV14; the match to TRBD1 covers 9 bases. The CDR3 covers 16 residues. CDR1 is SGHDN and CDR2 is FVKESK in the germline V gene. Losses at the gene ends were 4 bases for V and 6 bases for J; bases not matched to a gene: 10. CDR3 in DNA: TGTGCCAGCAGCCGGTTGGGGACAGGGACAGGCAATGAGCAGTTCTTC. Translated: CASSRLGTGTGNEQFF. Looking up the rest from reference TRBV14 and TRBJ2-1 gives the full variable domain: EAGVTQFPSHSVIEKGQTVTLRCDPISGHDNLYWYRRVMGKEIKFLLHFVKESKQDESGMPNNRFLAERTGGTYSTLKVQPAELEDSGVYFCASSRLGTGTGNEQFFGPGTRLTVL.

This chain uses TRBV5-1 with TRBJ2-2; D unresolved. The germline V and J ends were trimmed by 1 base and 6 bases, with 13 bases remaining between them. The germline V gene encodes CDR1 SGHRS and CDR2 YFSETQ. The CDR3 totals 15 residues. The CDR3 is CASSLTFGEAGELFF. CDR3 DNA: TGCGCCAGCAGCTTGACCTTCGGTGAGGCCGGGGAGCTGTTTTTT.

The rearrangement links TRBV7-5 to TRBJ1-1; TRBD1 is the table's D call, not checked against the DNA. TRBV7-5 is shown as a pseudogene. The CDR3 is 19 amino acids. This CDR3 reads CVRSLKVPDREPLNTEAFF. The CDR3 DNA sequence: TGTGTCAGAAGCTTAAAGGTCCCCGACAGGGAGCCCTTGAACACTGAAGCTTTCTTT.

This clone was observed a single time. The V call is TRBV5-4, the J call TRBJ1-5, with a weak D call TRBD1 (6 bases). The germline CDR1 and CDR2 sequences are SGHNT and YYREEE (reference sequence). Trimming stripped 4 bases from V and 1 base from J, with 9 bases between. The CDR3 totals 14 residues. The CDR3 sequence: CASSQRGSNQPQHF. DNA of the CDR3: TGTGCCAGCAGCCAGAGGGGGAGCAATCAGCCCCAGCATTTT.

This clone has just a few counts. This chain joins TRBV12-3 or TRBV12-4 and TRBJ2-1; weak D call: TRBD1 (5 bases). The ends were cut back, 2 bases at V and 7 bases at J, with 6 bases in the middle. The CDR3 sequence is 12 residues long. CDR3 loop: CASSLRGNEQFF. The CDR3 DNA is TGTGCCAGCAGTTTAAGGGGAAATGAGCAGTTCTTC.

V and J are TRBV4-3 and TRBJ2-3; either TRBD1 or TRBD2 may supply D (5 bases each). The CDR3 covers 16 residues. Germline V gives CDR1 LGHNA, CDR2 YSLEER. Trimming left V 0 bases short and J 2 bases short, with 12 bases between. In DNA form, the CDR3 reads TGCGCCAGCAGCCAAGATAAGGACGGGACCACAGATACGCAGTATTTT. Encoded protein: CASSQDKDGTTDTQYF.

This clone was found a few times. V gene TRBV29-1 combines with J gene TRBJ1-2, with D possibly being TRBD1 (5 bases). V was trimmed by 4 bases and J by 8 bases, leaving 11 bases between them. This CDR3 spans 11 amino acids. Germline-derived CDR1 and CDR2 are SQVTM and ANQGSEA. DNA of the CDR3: TGCAGCGTTGGTGCAGGGACGGGCTACACCTTC. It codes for CSVGAGTGYTF. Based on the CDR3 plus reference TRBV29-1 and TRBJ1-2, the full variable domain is SAVISQKPSRDICQRGTSLTIQCQVDSQVTMMFWYRQQPGQSLTLIATANQGSEATYESGFVIDKFPISRPNLTFSTLTVSNMSPEDSSIYLCSVGAGTGYTFGSGTRLTVV.

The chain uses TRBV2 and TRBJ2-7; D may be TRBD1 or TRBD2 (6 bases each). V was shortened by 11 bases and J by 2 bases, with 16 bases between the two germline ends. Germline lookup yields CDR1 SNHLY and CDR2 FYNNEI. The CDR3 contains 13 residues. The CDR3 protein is CAGTGGSTYEQYV. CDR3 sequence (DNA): TGTGCCGGTACCGGGGGCTCTACCTACGAGCAGTACGTC.

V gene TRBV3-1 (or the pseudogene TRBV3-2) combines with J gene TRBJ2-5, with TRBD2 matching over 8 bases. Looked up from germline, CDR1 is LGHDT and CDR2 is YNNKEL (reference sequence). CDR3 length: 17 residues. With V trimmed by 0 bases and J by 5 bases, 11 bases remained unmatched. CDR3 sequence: CASSQDLVGGARETQYF. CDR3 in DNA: TGTGCCAGCAGCCAAGATCTAGTCGGGGGGGCGAGGGAGACCCAGTACTTC.

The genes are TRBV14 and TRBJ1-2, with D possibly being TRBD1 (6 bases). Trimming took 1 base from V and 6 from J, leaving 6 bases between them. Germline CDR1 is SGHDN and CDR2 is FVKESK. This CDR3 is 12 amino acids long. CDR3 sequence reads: CASSQGGHGYTF. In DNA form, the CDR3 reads TGTGCCAGCAGCCAAGGGGGGCATGGCTACACCTTC.

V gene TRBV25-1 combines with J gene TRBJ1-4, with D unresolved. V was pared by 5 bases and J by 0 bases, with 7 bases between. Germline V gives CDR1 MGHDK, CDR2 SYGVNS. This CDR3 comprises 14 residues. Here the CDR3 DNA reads TGTGCCAGCAGTAACAGAGCAACTAATGAAAAACTGTTTTTT. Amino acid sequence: CASSNRATNEKLFF.

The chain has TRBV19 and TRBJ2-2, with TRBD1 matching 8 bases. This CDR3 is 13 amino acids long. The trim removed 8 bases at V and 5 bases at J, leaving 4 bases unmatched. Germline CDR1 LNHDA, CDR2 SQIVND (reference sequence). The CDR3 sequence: CASAGGWTGELFF. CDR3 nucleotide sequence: TGTGCCAGTGCAGGGGGCTGGACCGGGGAGCTGTTTTTT.

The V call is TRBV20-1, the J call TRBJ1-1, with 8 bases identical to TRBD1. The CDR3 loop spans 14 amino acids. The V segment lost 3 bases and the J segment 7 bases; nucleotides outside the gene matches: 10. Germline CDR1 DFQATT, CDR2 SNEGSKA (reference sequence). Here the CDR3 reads CSASDGQGVGEAFF. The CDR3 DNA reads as TGCAGTGCTAGTGACGGACAGGGAGTAGGTGAAGCTTTCTTT.

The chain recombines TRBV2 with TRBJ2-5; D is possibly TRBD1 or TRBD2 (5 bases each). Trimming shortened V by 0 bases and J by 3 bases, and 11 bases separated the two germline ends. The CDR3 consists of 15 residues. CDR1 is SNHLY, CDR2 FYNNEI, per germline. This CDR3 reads CASSEAGTGEETQYF. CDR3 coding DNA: TGTGCCAGCAGTGAAGCTGGGACCGGCGAAGAGACCCAGTACTTC.

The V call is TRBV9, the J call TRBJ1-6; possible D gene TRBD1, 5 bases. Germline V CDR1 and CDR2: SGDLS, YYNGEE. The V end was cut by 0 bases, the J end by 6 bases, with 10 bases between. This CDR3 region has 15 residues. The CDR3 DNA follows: TGTGCCAGCAGCGTAGACCTCCAGGGTAATTCACCCCTCCACTTT. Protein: CASSVDLQGNSPLHF. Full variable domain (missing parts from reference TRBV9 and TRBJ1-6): DSGVTQTPKHLITATGQRVTLRCSPRSGDLSVYWYQQSLDQGLQFLIQYYNGEERAKGNILERFSAQQFPDLHSELNLSSLELGDSALYFCASSVDLQGNSPLHFGNGTRLTVT.